Sequencing of this TCR beta chain was carried out in a study of cytomegalovirus exposure and HLA in healthy donors. This clone was recorded only once. The PCR employed 60 Vbeta primers together with 13 Jbeta primers. TCRdb keeps only in-frame clones here, not all; method: immunoSEQ multiplex PCR. The sample has 110,000 or so clones; 81% are singletons. The receptor was isolated from a woman aged 25 to 45 in good health and CMV-seronegative. Sequencing used PBMCs.

The CDR3 reads CASSPGFMNTEAFF. CDR3 sequence (DNA): TGTGCCAGCAGTCCAGGGTTCATGAACACTGAAGCTTTCTTT. This rearrangement joins TRBV28 to TRBJ1-1; maybe TRBD1 (5 bases). This CDR3 has 14 residues. The V end lost 5 bases, the J end lost 0 bases, and 10 bases lay between the germline ends. Germline CDR1 MDHEN, CDR2 SYDVKM.